These 7 T cell receptor beta chains were all obtained from the same sample, sequenced in a study of brain metastases from non-small cell lung cancer. Clones were sequenced by immunoSEQ multiplex PCR, and TCRdb holds only the in-frame ones, with some missing. The data hold over 1,500 clones, with approximately 81% observed a single time. Sequencing was performed on primary lung tumor tissue. These receptors were collected from a donor at least 40 years old with non-small cell lung cancer.

J is TRBJ2-3 and V is TRBV5-8; D is ambiguous. Germline-derived CDR1 and CDR2 are SGHTS and YDEGEE. This CDR3 contains 14 residues. Trimming stripped 1 base from V and 0 bases from J, with 6 bases between. CDR3 nucleotides: TGTGCCAGCAGCTTGCAGACTAGCACAGATACGCAGTATTTT. It specifies CASSLQTSTDTQYF.

The rearrangement joins TRBV19 to TRBJ1-2; D remains ambiguous. Deletions cut 0 bases from V and 1 base from J, with 3 bases between. There are 13 residues in the CDR3. CDR1 and CDR2 (germline): LNHDA, SQIVND (reference sequence). The CDR3 DNA follows: TGTGCCAGTAGTATAGACAATAACTATGGCTACACCTTC. It yields the protein CASSIDNNYGYTF.

The genes are TRBV11-3 and TRBJ2-5, with D uncertain. Germline CDR1 is SGHNT and CDR2 is YENEEA. Trimming stripped 4 bases from V and 1 base from J, with 10 bases between. This CDR3 has 14 residues. CDR3 sequence: CASSSNSLQETQYF. In nucleotides, the CDR3 is TGTGCCAGCAGCTCGAATAGCCTCCAAGAGACCCAGTACTTC.

V is TRBV5-1 and J is TRBJ2-5; possibly TRBD2 for D (5 bases). Germline assignment: CDR1 SGHRS and CDR2 YFSETQ. The ends were cut back, 0 bases at V and 2 bases at J, with 14 bases in the middle. This CDR3 spans 16 amino acids. The CDR3 reads CASSLALGVGQETQYF. The CDR3 DNA is TGCGCCAGCAGCTTGGCGCTCGGGGTGGGGCAAGAGACCCAGTACTTC.

The chain combines TRBV19 with TRBJ2-5, with a weak D call TRBD1 (6 bases). Trimming took off 5 bases at V and 5 bases at J, with 12 bases between the two ends. Germline V gene sequence: CDR1 LNHDA, CDR2 SQIVND (reference sequence). This CDR3 is 13 amino acids long. CDR3 protein: CASSVTGKETQYF. Here the CDR3 DNA reads TGTGCCAGTAGTGTTACAGGGAAGGAGACCCAGTACTTC.

The chain is built from TRBV3-1 (or the pseudogene TRBV3-2) and TRBJ1-3, with D tentatively TRBD1 (5 bases). CDR1 LGHDT and CDR2 YNNKEL come from the germline V gene (reference sequence). The CDR3 has 16 residues. V was trimmed by 3 bases and J by 2 bases, leaving 14 bases between them. DNA of the CDR3: TGTGCCAGCAGCCAGCGGGGGAGATCCGCTGGAAACACCATATATTTT. Translating it yields CASSQRGRSAGNTIYF.

V gene TRBV2 combines with J gene TRBJ1-1; TRBD1 matches at 7 bases. V lost 8 bases to trimming and J lost 1 base; unmatched junction nucleotides: 7. The CDR3 is 14 amino acids. The germline gives CDR1 SNHLY, CDR2 FYNNEI. The CDR3 nucleotides read TGTGCCAGCGCCGGGACAGCGACGAACACTGAAGCTTTCTTT. Its translation: CASAGTATNTEAFF.